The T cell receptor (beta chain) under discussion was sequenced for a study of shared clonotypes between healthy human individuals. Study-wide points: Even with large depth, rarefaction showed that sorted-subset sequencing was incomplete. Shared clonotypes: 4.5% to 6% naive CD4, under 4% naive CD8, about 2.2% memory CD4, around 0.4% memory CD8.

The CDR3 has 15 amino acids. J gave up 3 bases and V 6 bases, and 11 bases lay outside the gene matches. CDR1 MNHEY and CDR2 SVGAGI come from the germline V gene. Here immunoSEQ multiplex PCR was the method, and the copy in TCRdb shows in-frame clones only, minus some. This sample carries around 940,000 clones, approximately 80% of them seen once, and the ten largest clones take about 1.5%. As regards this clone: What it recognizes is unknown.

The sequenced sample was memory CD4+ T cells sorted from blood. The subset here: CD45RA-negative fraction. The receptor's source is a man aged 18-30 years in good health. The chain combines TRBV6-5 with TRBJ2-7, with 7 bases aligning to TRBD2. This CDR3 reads CASRGAPSGNYEQYF. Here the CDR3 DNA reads TGTGCCAGCAGAGGGGCCCCCAGCGGGAACTACGAGCAGTACTTC.